This T cell receptor beta chain was captured by sequencing in a study of blood T cell repertoires in COVID-19. Under the authors' procedure: The assay estimated nucleated cells by amplifying reference gene primers. Assay: immunoSEQ multiplex PCR; the TCRdb copy retains only in-frame clones and omits some. V and J calls plus clone size are reproduced from that table; the DNA served to infer D and trimming. This table holds around 340,000 clones, approximately 89% found once. The CDR3 contains 14 residues. With 2 bases removed from V and 4 bases from J, the gap between germline ends came to 11 bases. Germline assignment: CDR1 SGHNT and CDR2 YYREEE (reference sequence). In Seattle, patients joined the study during active infection and were tracked longitudinally.

This receptor was identified in a woman aged 55-69 years with COVID-19, enrolled during active disease. The V and J genes are TRBV5-4 and TRBJ2-3, with D possibly matching TRBD2 (7 bases). Sequencing input: peripheral blood. The CDR3 region is CASSFGGRADTQYF. CDR3 coding DNA: TGTGCCAGCAGCTTCGGGGGGCGCGCAGATACGCAGTATTTT.